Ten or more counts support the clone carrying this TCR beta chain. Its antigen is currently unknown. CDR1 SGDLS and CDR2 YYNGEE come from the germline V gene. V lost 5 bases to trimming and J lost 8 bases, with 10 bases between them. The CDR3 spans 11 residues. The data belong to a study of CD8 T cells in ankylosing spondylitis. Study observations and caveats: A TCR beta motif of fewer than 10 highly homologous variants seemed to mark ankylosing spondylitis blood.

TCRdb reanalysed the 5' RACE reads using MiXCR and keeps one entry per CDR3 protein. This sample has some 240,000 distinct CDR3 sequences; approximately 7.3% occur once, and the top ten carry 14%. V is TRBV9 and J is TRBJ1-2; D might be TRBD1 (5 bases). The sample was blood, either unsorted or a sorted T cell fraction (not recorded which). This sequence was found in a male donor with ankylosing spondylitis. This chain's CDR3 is CASSPGWGYTF. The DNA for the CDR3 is TGTGCCAGCAGTCCAGGGTGGGGCTACACCTTC.